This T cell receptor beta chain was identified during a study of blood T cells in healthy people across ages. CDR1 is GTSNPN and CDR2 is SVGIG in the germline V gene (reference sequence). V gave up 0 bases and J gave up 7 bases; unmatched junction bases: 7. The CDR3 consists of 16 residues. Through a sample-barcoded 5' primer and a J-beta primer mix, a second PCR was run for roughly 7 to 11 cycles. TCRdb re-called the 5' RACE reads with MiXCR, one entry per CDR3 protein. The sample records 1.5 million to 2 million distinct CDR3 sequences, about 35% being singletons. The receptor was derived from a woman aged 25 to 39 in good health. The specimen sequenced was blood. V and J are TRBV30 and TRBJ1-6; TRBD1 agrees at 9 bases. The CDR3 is CAWSVSRGQGNSPLHF. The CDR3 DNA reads TGTGCCTGGAGTGTTAGCCGCGGACAGGGGAATTCACCCCTCCACTTT.